The 9 T cell receptor beta chains given below trace back to one sample, sequenced in a study of T cells in tuberculosis. Profiled with immunoSEQ multiplex PCR; TCRdb holds only in-frame clones, not every one. The sample contains around 29,000 clones, 85% to 95% of which appear only once. The sample consisted of PBMCs. The receptors come from a donor aged 10-35 years with latent tuberculosis or without tuberculosis infection.

The chain uses TRBV7-9 and TRBJ1-2; D gene unclear. CDR3 size: 16 residues. Looked up from germline, CDR1 is SEHNR and CDR2 is FQNEAQ (reference sequence). Trimming took off 5 bases at V and 4 bases at J, with 20 bases between the two ends. This chain's CDR3 is CASSPTTFTRTYGYTF. In nucleotides, the CDR3 is TGTGCCAGCAGCCCGACAACATTTACACGAACCTATGGCTACACCTTC.

This chain connects TRBV5-1 to TRBJ2-1, with 8 bases fitting TRBD2. The CDR3 length is 15 residues. CDR1 and CDR2 from the germline V gene are SGHRS and YFSETQ. V lost 5 bases and J lost 6; bases outside the gene matches: 10. As DNA, the CDR3 is TGCGCCAGCAGTAGGACGGGACTAGGGATCAATGAGCAGTTCTTC. It codes for CASSRTGLGINEQFF.

The chain recombines TRBV5-1 with TRBJ1-3; TRBD1 matches 9 bases. With V trimmed by 2 bases and J by 0 bases, 12 bases remained unmatched. The CDR3 contains 19 residues. Germline CDR1 and CDR2: SGHRS and YFSETQ. CDR3 nucleotides: TGCGCCAGCAGCTTTACATCGTACCCGGACAGGGGCTCTGGAAACACCATATATTTT. This translates into CASSFTSYPDRGSGNTIYF.

The chain carries TRBV25-1 and TRBJ2-7; 7 nucleotides align to TRBD1. The CDR3 spans 14 residues. V was pared by 4 bases and J by 1 base, with 4 bases of the junction left unmatched. The germline gives CDR1 MGHDK, CDR2 SYGVNS. CDR3 sequence: CASSGYRGSYEQYF. CDR3 sequence (DNA): TGTGCCAGCAGTGGATACAGGGGATCCTACGAGCAGTACTTC.

The rearrangement links TRBV25-1 to TRBJ1-1; D is unresolved. The CDR3 is made up of 13 amino acids. Germline CDR1 MGHDK, CDR2 SYGVNS. V was pared by 2 bases and J by 10 bases, with 14 bases between. CDR3 DNA: TGTGCCAGCAGTGAAAGTTTGAGAGAGATAGCTTTCTTT. Its protein product is CASSESLREIAFF.

This chain connects TRBV2 to TRBJ2-2; the D gene is possibly TRBD2 (6 bases). Germline values: CDR1 SNHLY, CDR2 FYNNEI. V was clipped by 4 bases and J by 4 bases, with 16 bases between them. This CDR3 contains 16 residues. The CDR3 DNA reads TGTGCCAGCAGTGCGATAGCGGAGGTGGGCACCGGGGAGCTGTTTTTT. Translation: CASSAIAEVGTGELFF.

The rearrangement links TRBV27 to TRBJ1-3; D is uncertain. The V gene's germline CDR1 is MNHEY and CDR2 SMNVEV (reference sequence). Trimming took off 6 bases at V and 4 bases at J, with 10 bases between the two ends. The CDR3 loop spans 13 amino acids. CDR3 in DNA: TGTGCCAGCAGCTCAAAGAGAGGAAACACCATATATTTT. Its translation is CASSSKRGNTIYF.

This clone was recorded only once. The genes are TRBV29-1 and TRBJ2-1; 8 bases are a match to TRBD1. Germline V gene data show CDR1 as SQVTM and CDR2 as ANQGSEA. Germline trimming cut 5 bases from V and 5 bases from J; bases unmatched to any gene: 5. The CDR3 contains 13 residues. The CDR3, as DNA: TGCAGCGTTCCGACAGGGGACCACAATGAGCAGTTCTTC. Its translation: CSVPTGDHNEQFF.

This chain joins TRBV21-1 and TRBJ2-2; TRBD2, the D gene given by the table, was not confirmed from the DNA. TRBV21-1 is deemed a pseudogene. CDR3 length equals 18 residues. CDR3 protein: CASSNFLTRPENTGELFF. The CDR3 DNA sequence: TGTGCCAGCAGCAACTTTCTAACCCGTCCTGAGAACACCGGGGAGCTGTTTTTT.